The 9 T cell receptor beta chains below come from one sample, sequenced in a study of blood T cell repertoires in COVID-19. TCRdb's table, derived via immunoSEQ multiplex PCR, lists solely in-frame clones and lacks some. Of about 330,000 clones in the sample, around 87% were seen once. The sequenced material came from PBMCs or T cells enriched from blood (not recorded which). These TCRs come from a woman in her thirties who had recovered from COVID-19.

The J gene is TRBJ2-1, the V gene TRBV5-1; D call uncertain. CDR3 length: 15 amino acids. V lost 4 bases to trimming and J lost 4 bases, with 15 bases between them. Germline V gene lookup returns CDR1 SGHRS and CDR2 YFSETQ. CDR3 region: CASSPTLPPYNEQFF. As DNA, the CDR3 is TGCGCCAGCAGCCCAACTCTCCCCCCTTACAATGAGCAGTTCTTC.

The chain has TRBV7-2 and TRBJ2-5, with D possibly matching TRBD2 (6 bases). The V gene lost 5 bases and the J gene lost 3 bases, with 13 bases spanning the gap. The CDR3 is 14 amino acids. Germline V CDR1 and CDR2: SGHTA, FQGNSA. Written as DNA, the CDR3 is TGTGCCAGCAGCCAGACTCGGGGGAAAGAGACCCAGTACTTC. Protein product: CASSQTRGKETQYF.

The CDR3 loop is CASSLNIVYEAFF. CDR3 sequence (DNA): TGTGCCAGCAGTTTAAATATTGTCTACGAAGCTTTCTTT. This chain connects TRBV12-3 or TRBV12-4 to TRBJ1-1; D gene ambiguous. This CDR3 has 13 amino acids. Trimming cost V 2 bases and J 8 bases, with 12 bases left between them.

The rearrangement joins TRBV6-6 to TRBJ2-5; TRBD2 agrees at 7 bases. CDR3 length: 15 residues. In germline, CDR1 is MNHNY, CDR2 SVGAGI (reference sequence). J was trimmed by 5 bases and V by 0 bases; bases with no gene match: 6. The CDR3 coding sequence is TGTGCCAGCAGTTACTCAGGGAGGGGTGAGGAGACCCAGTACTTC. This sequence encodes CASSYSGRGEETQYF.

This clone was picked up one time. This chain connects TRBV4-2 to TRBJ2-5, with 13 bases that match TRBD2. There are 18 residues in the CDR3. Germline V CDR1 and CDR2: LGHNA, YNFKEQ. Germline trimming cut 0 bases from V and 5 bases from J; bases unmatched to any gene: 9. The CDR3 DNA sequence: TGTGCCAGCAGCCAAGAACTAGCGGGGGGGCGATTCGGTGAGACCCAGTACTTC. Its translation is CASSQELAGGRFGETQYF.

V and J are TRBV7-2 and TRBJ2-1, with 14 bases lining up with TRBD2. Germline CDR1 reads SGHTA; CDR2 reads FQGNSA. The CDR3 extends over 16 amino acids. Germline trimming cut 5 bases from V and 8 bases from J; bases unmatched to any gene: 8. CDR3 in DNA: TGTGCCAGCAGCCAGCGACTAGCGGGGGGGCTTGATGAGCAGTTCTTC. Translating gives CASSQRLAGGLDEQFF.

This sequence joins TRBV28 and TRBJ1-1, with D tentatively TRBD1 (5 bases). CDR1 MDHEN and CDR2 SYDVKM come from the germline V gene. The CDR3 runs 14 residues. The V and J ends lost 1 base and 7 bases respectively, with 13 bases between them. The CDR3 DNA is TGTGCCAGCAGTTTATTTGACGGGAGGGGTGAAGCTTTCTTT. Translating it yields CASSLFDGRGEAFF.

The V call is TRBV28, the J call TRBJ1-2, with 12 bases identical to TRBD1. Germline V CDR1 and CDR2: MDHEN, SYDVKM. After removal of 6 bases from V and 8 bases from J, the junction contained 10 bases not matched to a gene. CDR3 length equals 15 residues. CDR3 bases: TGTGCCAGCAGACTAGGGGACAGGGGGCTTTCAGGCTACACCTTC. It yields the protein CASRLGDRGLSGYTF.

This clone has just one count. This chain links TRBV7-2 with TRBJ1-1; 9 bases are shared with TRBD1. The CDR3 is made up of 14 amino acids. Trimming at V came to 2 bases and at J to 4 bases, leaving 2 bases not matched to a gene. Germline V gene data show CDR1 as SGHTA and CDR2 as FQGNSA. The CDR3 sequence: CASSLTGGITEAFF. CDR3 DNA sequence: TGTGCCAGCAGCTTAACAGGGGGCATCACTGAAGCTTTCTTT. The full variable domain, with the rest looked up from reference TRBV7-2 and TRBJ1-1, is GAGVSQSPSNKVTEKGKDVELRCDPISGHTALYWYRQSLGQGLEFLIYFQGNSAPDKSGLPSDRFSAERTGGSVSTLTIQRTQQEDSAVYLCASSLTGGITEAFFGQGTRLTVV.